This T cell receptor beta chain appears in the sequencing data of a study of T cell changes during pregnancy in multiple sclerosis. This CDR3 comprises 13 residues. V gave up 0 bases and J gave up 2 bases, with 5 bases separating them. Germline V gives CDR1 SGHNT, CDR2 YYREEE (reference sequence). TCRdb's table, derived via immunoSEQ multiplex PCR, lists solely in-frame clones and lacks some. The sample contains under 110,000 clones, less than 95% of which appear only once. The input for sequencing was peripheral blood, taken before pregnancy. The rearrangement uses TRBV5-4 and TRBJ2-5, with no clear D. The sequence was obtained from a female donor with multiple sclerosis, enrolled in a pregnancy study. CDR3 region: CASSLVKQETQYF. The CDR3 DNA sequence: TGTGCCAGCAGCTTGGTAAAACAAGAGACCCAGTACTTC.